This TCR beta chain comes out of a study of blood T cell repertoires in COVID-19. On the study more broadly: COVID-19 samples from acute and convalescent phases originated in the United States, Italy and Spain. PBMCs, B-cell-depleted T cells, or T cells provided the cDNA or gDNA that made up the material.

V was trimmed by 3 bases and J by 4 bases, leaving 10 bases between them. The CDR3 has 14 residues. Germline V gene lookup returns CDR1 SGHTA and CDR2 FQGNSA. The table lists this clone with a few counts. Distinct nucleotide sequences in the sample also encode this CDR3. The data were produced by immunoSEQ multiplex PCR, yet TCRdb's version contains in-frame clones alone and is incomplete. The sample consists of about 120,000 clones, about 75% of them appearing once. The receptor comes from a woman of 80 years or more with active or convalescent COVID-19. Source material: peripheral blood. The chain employs TRBV7-2 and TRBJ1-3, with D perhaps matching TRBD1 (5 bases). CDR3 sequence reads: CASSLRGGGNTIYF. CDR3 sequence (DNA): TGTGCCAGCAGCTTGCGGGGCGGAGGAAACACCATATATTTT. The entire variable domain, with the rest obtained from reference TRBV7-2 and TRBJ1-3, is as follows: GAGVSQSPSNKVTEKGKDVELRCDPISGHTALYWYRQSLGQGLEFLIYFQGNSAPDKSGLPSDRFSAERTGGSVSTLTIQRTQQEDSAVYLCASSLRGGGNTIYFGEGSWLTVV.